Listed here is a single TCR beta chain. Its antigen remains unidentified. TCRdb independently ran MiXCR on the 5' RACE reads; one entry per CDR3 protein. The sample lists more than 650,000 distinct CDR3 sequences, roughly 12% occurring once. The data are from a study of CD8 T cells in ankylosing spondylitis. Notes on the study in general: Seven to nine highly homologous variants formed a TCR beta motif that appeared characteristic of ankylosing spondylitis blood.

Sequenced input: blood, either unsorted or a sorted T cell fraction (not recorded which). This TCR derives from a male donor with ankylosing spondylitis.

The CDR3, as DNA: TGTGCCAGCAGCGTAGGGGACCCCTACAATGAGCAGTTCTTC. Encoded protein: CASSVGDPYNEQFF. The chain recombines TRBV9 with TRBJ2-1; D assignment may be TRBD1 or TRBD2 (5 bases each). Trimming took off 0 bases at V and 2 bases at J, with 6 bases between the two ends. Germline-derived CDR1 and CDR2 are SGDLS and YYNGEE. The length of the CDR3 is 14 residues.